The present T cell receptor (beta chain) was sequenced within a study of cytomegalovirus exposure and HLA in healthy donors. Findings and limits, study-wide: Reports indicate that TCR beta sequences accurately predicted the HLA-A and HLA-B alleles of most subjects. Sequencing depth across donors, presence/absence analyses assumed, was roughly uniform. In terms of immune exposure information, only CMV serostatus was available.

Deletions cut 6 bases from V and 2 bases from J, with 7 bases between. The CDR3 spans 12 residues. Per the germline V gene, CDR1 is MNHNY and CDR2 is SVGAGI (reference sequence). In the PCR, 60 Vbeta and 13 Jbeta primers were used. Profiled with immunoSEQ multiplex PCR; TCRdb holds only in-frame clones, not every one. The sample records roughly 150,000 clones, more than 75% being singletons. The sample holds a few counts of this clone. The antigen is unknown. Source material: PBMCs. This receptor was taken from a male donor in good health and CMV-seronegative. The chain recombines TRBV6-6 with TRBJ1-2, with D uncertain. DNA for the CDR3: TGTGCCAGCAGCCAAGCCAACTATGGCTACACCTTC. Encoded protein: CASSQANYGYTF.